This entry features one TCR beta chain sequence. Its antigen is unknown. The data originate from a study of cytomegalovirus exposure and HLA in healthy donors. Study-wide points: The investigators catalogued under 200 TCR beta chains as cytomegalovirus-associated. Versus the approximately 700-donor mean, an Asian-associated ancestry cluster reportedly showed fewer N-insertions in a later analysis. Most sequenced TCRs were rare (though some public TCRs occurred in many donors). Earlier analysis found most TCR beta V segments productive about 87% or about 30% of the time.

Primers included in the PCR were 60 Vbeta and 13 Jbeta primers. Here immunoSEQ multiplex PCR was the method, and the copy in TCRdb shows in-frame clones only, minus some. The table lists about 100,000 clones, about 80% of them singletons. There are 16 residues in the CDR3. V shed 2 bases, J shed 6 bases, and the junction held 7 bases outside the gene matches. The germline CDR1 and CDR2 sequences are SGHTA and FQGTGA. V is TRBV7-3 and J is TRBJ2-1; the match to TRBD2 covers 10 bases. This sequence originates from a woman between 18 and 29 years old in good health and CMV-seropositive. Sequenced material: PBMCs. The CDR3, as DNA: TGTGCCAGCAGCTTACGAAGTCCTAGCGGGAGCAATGAGCAGTTCTTC. Encoded protein: CASSLRSPSGSNEQFF.